The present entry profiles one T cell receptor beta chain with its context. Random hexamers were used to reverse transcribe an amount of about 0.5 to 1 ug RNA. TCRdb reprocessed the immunoSEQ multiplex PCR reads via MiXCR and lists one record per CDR3 protein. The sample records tens of thousands of distinct CDR3 sequences, around 94% being singletons. These data originate in a study of CD8 T cells in Susac syndrome. Germline CDR1 SNHLY, CDR2 FYNNEI. CDR3 length: 11 amino acids. The V gene lost 7 bases and the J gene lost 3 bases, with 7 bases spanning the gap. This TCR was sampled from a human donor in good health. The material sequenced was CD8+ T cells from PBMCs. J is TRBJ2-7 and V is TRBV2; D not certain. Written as DNA, the CDR3 is TGTGCCAGCACCGACGGCTACGAGCAGTACTTC. Residues: CASTDGYEQYF.